The rows below give T cell receptor beta chains drawn from one sample of a study of shared clonotypes between healthy human individuals. Using immunoSEQ multiplex PCR, the repertoire was profiled, and TCRdb retains in-frame clones only, with some absent. The table records around 1.5 million clones, 95% to 99% of them present only once. The sample taken for sequencing was naive CD4+ T cells sorted from blood. The receptors were sampled from a man aged 25-45 years in good health. Each CDR3 is given with its conserved first and last residue. Each record gives: CDR3 length, V gene, clone size, J gene, D gene, CDR3 protein, CDR3 DNA. The D gene is left open where the match is weak. Size tells how often a clone was seen (once, few, many) or the class of an expanded clone, and some rows leave it out.

CDR3 length: 14; V gene: TRBV11-2; clone size: NA; J gene: TRBJ2-7; D gene: NA; CDR3 protein: CASSLKASDSEQYF; CDR3 DNA: TGTGCCAGCAGCTTGAAGGCTAGCGACTCAGAGCAGTACTTC
CDR3 length: 11; V gene: TRBV20-1; clone size: NA; J gene: TRBJ1-3; D gene: NA; CDR3 protein: CSATSGNTIYF; CDR3 DNA: TGCAGTGCTACAAGTGGAAACACCATATATTTT
CDR3 length: 15; V gene: TRBV19; clone size: NA; J gene: TRBJ2-7; D gene: NA; CDR3 protein: CASSATTWVTNEQYF; CDR3 DNA: TGTGCCAGTAGTGCCACAACCTGGGTTACTAATGAGCAGTACTTC
CDR3 length: 15; V gene: TRBV5-1; clone size: NA; J gene: TRBJ1-4; D gene: NA; CDR3 protein: CASSFEGIPGEKLFF; CDR3 DNA: TGCGCCAGCAGCTTTGAGGGGATTCCCGGGGAAAAACTGTTTTTT
CDR3 length: 15; V gene: TRBV2; clone size: once; J gene: TRBJ2-2; D gene: TRBD1; CDR3 protein: CASSERDRVTGELFF; CDR3 DNA: TGTGCCAGCAGTGAACGTGACAGGGTCACCGGGGAGCTGTTTTTT
CDR3 length: 13; V gene: TRBV18; clone size: NA; J gene: TRBJ2-2; D gene: NA; CDR3 protein: CASWPTGAGELFF; CDR3 DNA: TGTGCCAGCTGGCCCACGGGAGCCGGGGAGCTGTTTTTT
CDR3 length: 13; V gene: TRBV5-1; clone size: few; J gene: TRBJ2-5; D gene: TRBD1; CDR3 protein: CASSWTGGETQYF; CDR3 DNA: TGCGCCAGCAGCTGGACAGGGGGGGAGACCCAGTACTTC
CDR3 length: 15; V gene: TRBV5-4; clone size: NA; J gene: TRBJ2-2; D gene: NA; CDR3 protein: CASSLRPGNTGELFF; CDR3 DNA: TGTGCCAGCAGCCTACGTCCGGGGAACACCGGGGAGCTGTTTTTT
CDR3 length: 14; V gene: TRBV7-9; clone size: NA; J gene: TRBJ1-4; D gene: NA; CDR3 protein: CASSQRRTNEKLFF; CDR3 DNA: TGTGCCAGCAGCCAGAGGCGGACGAATGAAAAACTGTTTTTT
CDR3 length: 20; V gene: TRBV27; clone size: NA; J gene: TRBJ2-6; D gene: NA; CDR3 protein: CASSQRGLGRDNSGANVLTF; CDR3 DNA: TGTGCCAGCAGTCAACGAGGCCTGGGCAGGGATAACTCTGGGGCCAACGTCCTGACTTTC
CDR3 length: 17; V gene: TRBV28; clone size: NA; J gene: TRBJ1-3; D gene: NA; CDR3 protein: CASSLGSVLSSGNTIYF; CDR3 DNA: TGTGCCAGCAGTTTAGGGTCAGTCCTTAGCTCTGGAAACACCATATATTTT
CDR3 length: 14; V gene: TRBV5-4; clone size: NA; J gene: TRBJ1-2; D gene: NA; CDR3 protein: CASSHGLGDSGYTF; CDR3 DNA: TGTGCCAGCAGCCACGGACTAGGGGACTCCGGCTACACCTTC
CDR3 length: 16; V gene: TRBV5-4; clone size: NA; J gene: TRBJ2-5; D gene: TRBD1; CDR3 protein: CASSPTTRTGQETQYF; CDR3 DNA: TGTGCCAGCAGCCCGACCACTAGGACAGGGCAAGAGACCCAGTACTTC
CDR3 length: 15; V gene: TRBV11-2; clone size: NA; J gene: TRBJ2-1; D gene: TRBD2; CDR3 protein: CASRRAGGSYNEQFF; CDR3 DNA: TGTGCCAGCAGGCGCGCGGGAGGATCCTACAATGAGCAGTTCTTC
CDR3 length: 15; V gene: TRBV4-3; clone size: NA; J gene: TRBJ2-7; D gene: TRBD2; CDR3 protein: CASSRRLAGVYEQYF; CDR3 DNA: TGCGCCAGCAGCCGACGACTAGCGGGAGTATACGAGCAGTACTTC
CDR3 length: 16; V gene: TRBV5-6; clone size: once; J gene: TRBJ2-3; D gene: NA; CDR3 protein: CASSLFVAGPSDTQYF; CDR3 DNA: TGTGCCAGCAGCTTGTTTGTCGCCGGGCCCTCAGATACGCAGTATTTT
CDR3 length: 14; V gene: TRBV5-1; clone size: NA; J gene: TRBJ2-7; D gene: TRBD1; CDR3 protein: CASSSVRGKDEQYF; CDR3 DNA: TGCGCCAGCAGCTCGGTCAGGGGGAAGGACGAGCAGTACTTC
CDR3 length: 16; V gene: TRBV19; clone size: NA; J gene: TRBJ2-1; D gene: TRBD2; CDR3 protein: CATEIAGGPPGNEQFF; CDR3 DNA: TGTGCCACCGAAATAGCGGGAGGCCCTCCGGGCAATGAGCAGTTCTTC
CDR3 length: 16; V gene: TRBV6-6; clone size: NA; J gene: TRBJ2-7; D gene: TRBD1; CDR3 protein: CASGGLSGTAKYEQYF; CDR3 DNA: TGTGCCAGTGGGGGTCTCTCCGGGACAGCAAAATACGAGCAGTACTTC
CDR3 length: 19; V gene: TRBV5-1; clone size: NA; J gene: TRBJ2-3; D gene: TRBD2; CDR3 protein: CASGPGLAGLRVSTDTQYF; CDR3 DNA: TGCGCCAGCGGTCCAGGACTAGCGGGCTTGCGGGTTAGCACAGATACGCAGTATTTT
CDR3 length: 12; V gene: TRBV30; clone size: NA; J gene: TRBJ2-7; D gene: NA; CDR3 protein: CAWSVNGREQYF; CDR3 DNA: TGTGCCTGGAGTGTAAATGGCCGGGAGCAGTACTTC
CDR3 length: 14; V gene: TRBV29-1; clone size: NA; J gene: TRBJ1-2; D gene: NA; CDR3 protein: CSAPLGPGHYGYTF; CDR3 DNA: TGCAGCGCTCCCCTCGGTCCGGGGCATTATGGCTACACCTTC
CDR3 length: 13; V gene: TRBV19; clone size: NA; J gene: TRBJ2-5; D gene: TRBD1; CDR3 protein: CASRNRGGETQYF; CDR3 DNA: TGTGCCAGTAGAAACAGGGGCGGGGAGACCCAGTACTTC
CDR3 length: 13; V gene: TRBV2; clone size: NA; J gene: TRBJ2-1; D gene: NA; CDR3 protein: CASSFSSYNEQFF; CDR3 DNA: TGTGCCAGCAGTTTTAGCTCCTACAATGAGCAGTTCTTC
CDR3 length: 18; V gene: TRBV27; clone size: NA; J gene: TRBJ2-1; D gene: TRBD2; CDR3 protein: CASSLRGTSGRGTNEQFF; CDR3 DNA: TGTGCCAGCAGTTTAAGGGGGACTAGCGGGAGGGGAACAAATGAGCAGTTCTTC
CDR3 length: 16; V gene: TRBV7-6; clone size: NA; J gene: TRBJ1-2; D gene: NA; CDR3 protein: CASSSIPARKNYGYTF; CDR3 DNA: TGTGCCAGCAGCTCCATACCGGCCAGAAAGAACTATGGCTACACCTTC
CDR3 length: 16; V gene: TRBV27; clone size: NA; J gene: TRBJ2-5; D gene: NA; CDR3 protein: CASSLRPGRNQETQYF; CDR3 DNA: TGTGCCAGCAGTTTACGGCCTGGACGGAACCAAGAGACCCAGTACTTC
CDR3 length: 13; V gene: TRBV18; clone size: NA; J gene: TRBJ2-1; D gene: NA; CDR3 protein: CASSPPTYNEQFF; CDR3 DNA: TGTGCCAGCTCACCACCTACTTACAATGAGCAGTTCTTC
CDR3 length: 15; V gene: TRBV5-1; clone size: NA; J gene: TRBJ2-5; D gene: TRBD1; CDR3 protein: CASSLEPGGLETQYF; CDR3 DNA: TGCGCCAGCAGCTTGGAGCCAGGGGGCCTGGAGACCCAGTACTTC
CDR3 length: 15; V gene: TRBV11-3; clone size: NA; J gene: TRBJ2-2; D gene: TRBD1; CDR3 protein: CASSAGTGGTGELFF; CDR3 DNA: TGTGCCAGCAGCGCCGGGACAGGGGGCACCGGGGAGCTGTTTTTT
CDR3 length: 16; V gene: TRBV7-2; clone size: NA; J gene: TRBJ2-1; D gene: NA; CDR3 protein: CASSAPGPGGYNEQFF; CDR3 DNA: TGTGCCAGCAGCGCCCCGGGACCCGGGGGATACAATGAGCAGTTCTTC
CDR3 length: 13; V gene: TRBV7-3; clone size: NA; J gene: TRBJ2-2; D gene: NA; CDR3 protein: CASSLYNTGELFF; CDR3 DNA: TGTGCCAGCAGCTTATATAACACCGGGGAGCTGTTTTTT
CDR3 length: 16; V gene: TRBV7-9; clone size: NA; J gene: TRBJ2-1; D gene: TRBD2; CDR3 protein: CASSFVSGGGSNEQFF; CDR3 DNA: TGTGCCAGCAGCTTCGTTAGCGGGGGAGGGTCCAATGAGCAGTTCTTC
CDR3 length: 11; V gene: TRBV29-1; clone size: NA; J gene: TRBJ2-1; D gene: NA; CDR3 protein: CSSSGSNEQFF; CDR3 DNA: TGCAGCAGCAGTGGGAGCAATGAGCAGTTCTTC
CDR3 length: 16; V gene: TRBV5-6; clone size: NA; J gene: TRBJ1-3; D gene: NA; CDR3 protein: CASRSEMKDGGNTIYF; CDR3 DNA: TGTGCCAGCCGCAGCGAGATGAAAGACGGTGGAAACACCATATATTTT
CDR3 length: 16; V gene: TRBV7-9; clone size: NA; J gene: TRBJ2-5; D gene: TRBD2; CDR3 protein: CASSSRLAGGLETQYF; CDR3 DNA: TGTGCCAGCAGCTCACGACTAGCGGGAGGGCTGGAGACCCAGTACTTC
CDR3 length: 16; V gene: TRBV11-2; clone size: NA; J gene: TRBJ2-5; D gene: TRBD2; CDR3 protein: CASSYLRGMGQETQYF; CDR3 DNA: TGTGCCAGCAGCTACCTGCGGGGGATGGGGCAGGAGACCCAGTACTTC
CDR3 length: 15; V gene: TRBV18; clone size: NA; J gene: TRBJ2-3; D gene: NA; CDR3 protein: CASKPGASGTDTQYF; CDR3 DNA: TGTGCCAGCAAACCGGGGGCTAGCGGCACAGATACGCAGTATTTT
CDR3 length: 21; V gene: TRBV4-1; clone size: NA; J gene: TRBJ2-1; D gene: TRBD2; CDR3 protein: CASSQDKTGTSGRWPYNEQFF; CDR3 DNA: TGCGCCAGCAGCCAAGATAAGACCGGGACTAGCGGGAGATGGCCCTACAATGAGCAGTTCTTC
CDR3 length: 14; V gene: TRBV5-4; clone size: NA; J gene: TRBJ2-2; D gene: NA; CDR3 protein: CASDSGLNTGELFF; CDR3 DNA: TGTGCCAGCGATTCGGGACTCAACACCGGGGAGCTGTTTTTT
CDR3 length: 13; V gene: TRBV29-1; clone size: NA; J gene: TRBJ2-3; D gene: NA; CDR3 protein: CSGLLGSTDTQYF; CDR3 DNA: TGCAGCGGGCTCCTGGGGAGCACAGATACGCAGTATTTT
CDR3 length: 17; V gene: TRBV19; clone size: NA; J gene: TRBJ2-6; D gene: TRBD1; CDR3 protein: CATTPGTGGSGANVLTF; CDR3 DNA: TGTGCCACAACCCCTGGGACAGGGGGCTCTGGGGCCAACGTCCTGACTTTC
CDR3 length: 14; V gene: TRBV25-1; clone size: NA; J gene: TRBJ1-5; D gene: NA; CDR3 protein: CASSEWGGNQPQHF; CDR3 DNA: TGTGCCAGCAGTGAATGGGGGGGCAATCAGCCCCAGCATTTT
CDR3 length: 17; V gene: TRBV5-1; clone size: NA; J gene: TRBJ1-4; D gene: TRBD1; CDR3 protein: CASSKGQGLATNEKLFF; CDR3 DNA: TGCGCCAGCAGCAAGGGACAGGGGCTGGCAACTAATGAAAAACTGTTTTTT
CDR3 length: 13; V gene: TRBV6-5; clone size: NA; J gene: TRBJ1-1; D gene: NA; CDR3 protein: CASSQFGDTEAFF; CDR3 DNA: TGTGCCAGCAGCCAATTTGGGGACACTGAAGCTTTCTTT
CDR3 length: 14; V gene: TRBV5-1; clone size: once; J gene: TRBJ1-5; D gene: NA; CDR3 protein: CASSSTGLNQPQHF; CDR3 DNA: TGCGCCAGCAGCTCTACAGGACTTAATCAGCCCCAGCATTTT
CDR3 length: 14; V gene: TRBV18; clone size: NA; J gene: TRBJ1-2; D gene: NA; CDR3 protein: CASSPSGANYGYTF; CDR3 DNA: TGTGCCAGCTCCCCATCTGGGGCTAACTATGGCTACACCTTC
CDR3 length: 14; V gene: TRBV13; clone size: NA; J gene: TRBJ1-2; D gene: NA; CDR3 protein: CASRFGLTGPGYTF; CDR3 DNA: TGTGCCAGCAGGTTTGGCCTCACAGGGCCTGGCTACACCTTC
CDR3 length: 16; V gene: TRBV2; clone size: NA; J gene: TRBJ2-4; D gene: TRBD1; CDR3 protein: CASVPGTGDSKNIQYF; CDR3 DNA: TGTGCCAGCGTACCCGGGACAGGGGACTCCAAAAACATTCAGTACTTC
CDR3 length: 16; V gene: TRBV5-5; clone size: NA; J gene: TRBJ2-7; D gene: TRBD1; CDR3 protein: CASSLLRGSLSYEQYF; CDR3 DNA: TGTGCCAGCAGCTTGCTCAGGGGGAGTTTGTCCTACGAGCAGTACTTC
CDR3 length: 15; V gene: TRBV27; clone size: NA; J gene: TRBJ2-3; D gene: NA; CDR3 protein: CASSLGGASTDTQYF; CDR3 DNA: TGTGCCAGCAGTTTAGGAGGGGCCAGCACAGATACGCAGTATTTT
CDR3 length: 15; V gene: TRBV9; clone size: NA; J gene: TRBJ2-7; D gene: NA; CDR3 protein: CASSVATGGGYEQYF; CDR3 DNA: TGTGCCAGCAGCGTAGCTACGGGGGGCGGATACGAGCAGTACTTC
CDR3 length: 18; V gene: TRBV5-1; clone size: NA; J gene: TRBJ2-1; D gene: NA; CDR3 protein: CASSSPAGGLASYNEQFF; CDR3 DNA: TGCGCCAGCAGCTCCCCTGCCGGTGGGCTAGCGTCCTACAATGAGCAGTTCTTC
CDR3 length: 13; V gene: TRBV25-1; clone size: NA; J gene: TRBJ2-7; D gene: TRBD1; CDR3 protein: CASRGQGGNEQYF; CDR3 DNA: TGTGCCAGCAGAGGACAGGGGGGGAACGAGCAGTACTTC
CDR3 length: 15; V gene: TRBV18; clone size: NA; J gene: TRBJ1-2; D gene: NA; CDR3 protein: CASSPVLSDDSGYTF; CDR3 DNA: TGTGCCAGCTCACCAGTGTTGTCGGACGATTCGGGCTACACCTTC
CDR3 length: 13; V gene: TRBV28; clone size: NA; J gene: TRBJ1-4; D gene: NA; CDR3 protein: CASTGTSNEKLFF; CDR3 DNA: TGTGCCAGCACGGGAACATCAAATGAAAAACTGTTTTTT
CDR3 length: 15; V gene: TRBV11-2; clone size: NA; J gene: TRBJ1-3; D gene: NA; CDR3 protein: CASRKLEGAGNTIYF; CDR3 DNA: TGTGCCAGCAGGAAACTGGAGGGGGCTGGAAACACCATATATTTT